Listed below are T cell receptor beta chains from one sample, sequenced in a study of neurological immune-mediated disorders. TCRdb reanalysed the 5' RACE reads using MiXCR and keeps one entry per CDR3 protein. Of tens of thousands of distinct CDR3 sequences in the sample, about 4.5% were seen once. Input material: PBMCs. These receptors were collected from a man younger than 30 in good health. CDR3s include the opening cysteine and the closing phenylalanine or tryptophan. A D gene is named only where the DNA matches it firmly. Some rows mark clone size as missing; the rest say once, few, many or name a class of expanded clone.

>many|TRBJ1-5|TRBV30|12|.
CAWSVGQWPQHF
TGTGCCTGGAGTGTCGGGCAGTGGCCCCAGCATTTT
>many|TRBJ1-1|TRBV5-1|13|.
CASSFGINTEAFF
TGCGCCAGCAGCTTCGGGATTAACACTGAAGCTTTCTTT
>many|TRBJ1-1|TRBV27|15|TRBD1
CASSLYEGAGSEAFF
TGTGCCAGCAGTTTATATGAGGGGGCGGGCTCTGAAGCTTTCTTT
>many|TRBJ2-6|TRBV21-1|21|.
CASSKFPPGQEDFSGANVLTF
TGTGCCAGCAGCAAATTTCCCCCGGGACAGGAAGATTTCTCTGGGGCCAACGTCCTGACTTTC
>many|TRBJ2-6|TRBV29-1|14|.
CSVHEGSGANVLTF
TGCAGCGTACACGAGGGCTCTGGGGCCAACGTCCTGACTTTC
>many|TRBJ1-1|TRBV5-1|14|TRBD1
CASSPGQVRTEAFF
TGCGCCAGCAGCCCAGGACAGGTTCGGACTGAAGCTTTCTTT
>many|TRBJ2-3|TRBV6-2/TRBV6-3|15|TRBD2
CASSYNSGGPDTQYF
TGTGCCAGCAGTTACAATTCGGGGGGGCCAGATACGCAGTATTTT
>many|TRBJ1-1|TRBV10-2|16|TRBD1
CASSEWTGTMNTEAFF
TGCGCCAGCAGTGAATGGACAGGGACCATGAACACTGAAGCTTTCTTT
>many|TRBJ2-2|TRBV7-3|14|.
CASGGPGSTGELFF
TGTGCCAGCGGCGGCCCGGGGAGCACCGGGGAGCTGTTTTTT
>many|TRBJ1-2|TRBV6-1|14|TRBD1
CASTLDRANYGYTF
TGTGCCAGCACTCTCGACAGGGCCAACTATGGCTACACCTTC
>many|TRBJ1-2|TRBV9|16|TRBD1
CASSALGQVINYGYTF
TGTGCCAGCAGCGCGCTTGGACAGGTGATAAACTATGGCTACACCTTC
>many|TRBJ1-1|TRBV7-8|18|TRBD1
CASRVGQNQGKLNTEAFF
TGTGCCAGCAGGGTGGGACAGAACCAGGGAAAGCTGAACACTGAAGCTTTCTTT
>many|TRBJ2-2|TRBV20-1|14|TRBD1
CSARAGQGAGELFF
TGCAGTGCTAGAGCGGGACAGGGGGCCGGGGAGCTGTTTTTT
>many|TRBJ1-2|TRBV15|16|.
CATSNLEQGTDYGYTF
TGTGCCACCAGCAACTTAGAACAGGGAACGGACTATGGCTACACCTTC
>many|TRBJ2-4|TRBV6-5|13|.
CASRQRTGNIQYF
TGTGCCAGCAGACAAAGGACTGGGAACATTCAGTACTTC
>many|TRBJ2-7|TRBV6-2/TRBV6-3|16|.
CASRVDSPSYSYEQYF
TGTGCCAGCAGGGTGGACAGCCCCAGTTACTCCTACGAGCAGTACTTC
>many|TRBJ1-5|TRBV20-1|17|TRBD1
CSARDLKGQNSNQPQHF
TGCAGTGCTAGAGATCTCAAGGGACAGAATAGCAATCAGCCCCAGCATTTT
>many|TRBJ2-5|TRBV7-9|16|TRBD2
CASSFGSGGAKETQYF
TGTGCCAGCAGCTTTGGTAGCGGGGGGGCCAAAGAGACCCAGTACTTC
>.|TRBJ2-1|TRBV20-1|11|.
CSASDGRAQFF
TGCAGTGCTTCCGACGGACGGGCGCAGTTCTTC
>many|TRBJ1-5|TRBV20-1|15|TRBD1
CSVLLRTGRNQPQHF
TGCAGTGTTCTACTCCGGACAGGGCGGAATCAGCCCCAGCATTTT
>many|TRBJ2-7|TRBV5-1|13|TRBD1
CASSGGQTYEQYF
TGCGCCAGCAGCGGGGGACAGACCTACGAGCAGTACTTC
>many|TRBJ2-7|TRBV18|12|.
CASSPDLAEQYF
TGTGCCAGCTCACCAGACCTAGCGGAGCAGTACTTC
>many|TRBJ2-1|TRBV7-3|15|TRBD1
CASSPDRDSYNEQFF
TGTGCCAGCAGCCCGGACAGGGACTCCTACAATGAGCAGTTCTTC
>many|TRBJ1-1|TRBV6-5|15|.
CASSYSTLGDTEAFF
TGTGCCAGCAGTTACTCGACATTAGGTGACACTGAAGCTTTCTTT
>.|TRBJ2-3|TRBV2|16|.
CASSEALAVARDTQYF
TGTGCCAGCAGTGAAGCTTTGGCGGTGGCAAGGGATACGCAGTATTTT
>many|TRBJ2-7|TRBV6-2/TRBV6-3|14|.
CASRDRGGLYEQYF
TGTGCCAGCAGGGACAGAGGAGGACTATACGAGCAGTACTTC
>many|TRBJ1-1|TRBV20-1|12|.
CSASGQLTEAFF
TGCAGTGCTTCAGGACAGCTCACTGAAGCTTTCTTT
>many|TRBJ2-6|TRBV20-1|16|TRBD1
CSASGTATSGANVLTF
TGCAGTGCATCCGGGACAGCAACCTCTGGGGCCAACGTCCTGACTTTC
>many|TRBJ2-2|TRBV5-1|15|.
CASSFQSLNTGELFF
TGCGCCAGCAGCTTCCAGTCTTTAAACACCGGGGAGCTGTTTTTT
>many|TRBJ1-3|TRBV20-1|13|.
CSARQGWGNTIYF
TGCAGTGCTAGGCAGGGTTGGGGAAACACCATATATTTT
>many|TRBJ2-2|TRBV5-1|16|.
CASSLGSNANTGELFF
TGCGCCAGCAGCTTGGGATCCAACGCGAACACCGGGGAGCTGTTTTTT
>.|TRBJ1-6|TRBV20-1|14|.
CSASGGRYNSPLHF
TGCAGTGCTAGTGGGGGGCGCTATAATTCACCCCTCCACTTT
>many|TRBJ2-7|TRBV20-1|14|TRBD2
CSAGGGLVIYEQYF
TGCAGTGCTGGGGGGGGACTAGTGATCTACGAGCAGTACTTC
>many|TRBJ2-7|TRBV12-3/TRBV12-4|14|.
CASSFSTFDYEQYF
TGTGCCAGCAGTTTTAGCACCTTCGATTACGAGCAGTACTTC
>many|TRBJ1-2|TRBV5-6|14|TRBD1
CASSFIQGAWGYTF
TGTGCCAGCAGCTTCATCCAGGGGGCATGGGGCTACACCTTC
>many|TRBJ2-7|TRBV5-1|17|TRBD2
CASSLVGGGIISYEQYF
TGCGCCAGCAGCTTGGTTGGCGGGGGGATTATATCCTACGAGCAGTACTTC
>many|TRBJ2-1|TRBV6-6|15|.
CASSPKGNYNREQFF
TGTGCCAGCAGCCCCAAGGGGAATTATAATCGGGAGCAGTTCTTC
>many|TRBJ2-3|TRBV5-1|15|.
CASSFSGIVTDTQYF
TGCGCCAGCAGCTTCTCAGGGATCGTGACAGATACGCAGTATTTT
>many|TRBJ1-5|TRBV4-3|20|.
CASSQDWGPSHWDFNQPQHF
TGCGCCAGCAGCCAAGATTGGGGGCCTTCCCACTGGGATTTTAATCAGCCCCAGCATTTT
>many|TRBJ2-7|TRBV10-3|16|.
CAISVQLGAKLWEQYF
TGTGCCATCAGTGTTCAATTAGGGGCGAAATTGTGGGAGCAGTACTTC